Following are 27 T cell receptor beta chains from one sample sequenced in a study of identical twins. TCRdb reanalysed the 5' RACE reads using MiXCR and keeps one entry per CDR3 protein. The data contain nearly 900,000 distinct CDR3 sequences, roughly 12% of them seen just once; the ten biggest clones take up 1.5% to 2%. This sample was also put to use in a study of yellow fever vaccine responses in identical twins.

Sample: PBMCs. The receptors were sampled from a woman aged 18-29 years in good health.

This clonotype showed up just a few times. The V gene is TRBV7-9, the J gene TRBJ2-5; a weak D match, TRBD1 (5 bases). The CDR3 loop spans 16 amino acids. CDR1 and CDR2 (germline): SEHNR, FQNEAQ (reference sequence). V lost 7 bases to trimming and J lost 5 bases, with 23 bases between them. The CDR3 DNA reads as TGTGCCAGCACCCCCATGGGAATGGGGCTAGTTGAGACCCAGTACTTC. Protein product: CASTPMGMGLVETQYF.

The genes are TRBV7-3 and TRBJ2-5; TRBD2 aligns across 8 bases. The CDR3 has 15 residues. From germline, CDR1 is SGHTA and CDR2 FQGTGA. The ends lost 2 bases at V and 5 bases at J; junction bases unmatched: 7. CDR3 sequence: CASSLSGRAQETQYF. CDR3 DNA: TGTGCCAGCAGCTTATCCGGGAGGGCCCAGGAGACCCAGTACTTC.

This clonotype has only a few counts. V is TRBV6-5 and J is TRBJ2-7, with D possibly being TRBD1 (6 bases). The germline CDR1 and CDR2 sequences are MNHEY and SVGAGI. There are 17 residues in the CDR3. Trimming shortened V by 3 bases and J by 4 bases, and 22 bases separated the two germline ends. As DNA, the CDR3 is TGTGCCAGCAGTTATGTGACCCAGGGGCCTCCCCCGTACGAGCAGTACTTC. As protein: CASSYVTQGPPPYEQYF.

A few counts support this clonotype. This rearrangement joins TRBV28 to TRBJ2-7; D is unclear. Germline CDR1 and CDR2: MDHEN and SYDVKM. This CDR3 spans 12 amino acids. V was pared by 5 bases and J by 4 bases, with 9 bases between. The CDR3 DNA reads as TGTGCCAGCAGTGTAACTATATACGAGCAGTACTTC. It yields the protein CASSVTIYEQYF.

This clonotype appeared a few times. V is TRBV11-2 and J is TRBJ2-1, with 9 bases that match TRBD2. Germline trimming cut 4 bases from V and 9 bases from J; bases unmatched to any gene: 13. Germline values: CDR1 SGHAT, CDR2 FQNNGV. The CDR3 totals 16 residues. Here the CDR3 DNA reads TGTGCCAGCAGCTGGCCGGGACTAGCCGTGTTAGGTGAGCAGTTCTTC. Residues: CASSWPGLAVLGEQFF.

In this sample, this clonotype turned up many times. The chain employs TRBV7-9 and TRBJ2-2, with D hard to call. CDR3 length: 12 amino acids. The V end lost 4 bases, the J end lost 6 bases, and 6 bases lay between the germline ends. The germline V gene encodes CDR1 SEHNR and CDR2 FQNEAQ (reference sequence). The CDR3 region has the DNA TGTGCCAGCAGCTCCGATCCCGGGGAGCTGTTTTTT. It codes for CASSSDPGELFF.

CDR3 coding DNA: TGTGCCAGCAGCTTAGCGGGGACCCCCGCCACTGAAGCTTTCTTT. Protein product: CASSLAGTPATEAFF. The chain links TRBV7-2 to TRBJ1-1; D possibly corresponds to TRBD1 (5 bases). V lost 0 bases, J lost 4 bases, and 12 bases lay in between. Germline V gene data show CDR1 as SGHTA and CDR2 as FQGNSA. The CDR3 is 15 residues long.

This clonotype has at least ten counts. This chain uses TRBV27 with TRBJ2-3, with D uncertain. Trimming took 3 bases from V and 6 from J, leaving 7 bases between them. This CDR3 contains 12 residues. Germline V gene sequence: CDR1 MNHEY, CDR2 SMNVEV (reference sequence). The CDR3 nucleotides are TGTGCCAGCAGTTTCTTTGGCGATACGCAGTATTTT. The encoded protein is CASSFFGDTQYF.

This clonotype was picked up a small number of times. The chain joins TRBV4-1 to TRBJ2-1; D uncertain. The germline V gene has CDR1 MGHRA and CDR2 YSYEKL. Between the trimmed V and J ends, which lost 4 bases and 5 bases, there was a span of 12 bases. The CDR3 loop spans 14 amino acids. This CDR3 reads CASSRPGVNNEQFF. CDR3 sequence (DNA): TGCGCCAGCAGCCGCCCTGGAGTAAACAATGAGCAGTTCTTC.

This chain links TRBV7-9 with TRBJ2-7, with D possibly called TRBD1 or TRBD2 (5 bases each). CDR1 is SEHNR and CDR2 is FQNEAQ in the germline V gene (reference sequence). The CDR3 loop spans 14 amino acids. Trimming stripped 5 bases from V and 4 bases from J, with 15 bases between. The CDR3 sequence: CASSKDGDRYEQYF. CDR3 coding DNA: TGTGCCAGCAGCAAAGACGGGGACCGGTACGAGCAGTACTTC.

The V and J genes are TRBV7-9 and TRBJ2-1; 9 bases match TRBD2. After removal of 1 base from V and 3 bases from J, the junction contained 4 bases not matched to a gene. CDR1 is SEHNR and CDR2 is FQNEAQ in the germline V gene (reference sequence). The CDR3 is 16 amino acids. CDR3 loop: CASSLVRTSDYNEQFF. The DNA of the CDR3 is TGTGCCAGCAGCTTAGTCCGGACTAGCGACTACAATGAGCAGTTCTTC.

This clonotype was observed a few times. Sequence at one end of the junction differs from germline and may be a read error. This chain uses TRBV7-2 with TRBJ2-3; 7 bases map to TRBD2. The CDR3 extends over 15 amino acids. Looked up from germline, CDR1 is SGHTA and CDR2 is FQGNSA. CDR3 residues: CASSLAAASTDTQYF. CDR3 nucleotides: TGTGCCAGCAGCCTAGCGGCCGCTAGCACAGATACGCAGTATTTT.

The chain uses TRBV5-1 and TRBJ2-4; the match to TRBD1 covers 7 bases. The germline V gene encodes CDR1 SGHRS and CDR2 YFSETQ. The length of the CDR3 is 14 residues. J gave up 2 bases and V 5 bases, and 4 bases lay outside the gene matches. CDR3: CASRQGFSKNIQYF. CDR3 sequence (DNA): TGCGCCAGCAGACAGGGGTTCTCCAAAAACATTCAGTACTTC.

The rearrangement joins TRBV20-1 to TRBJ2-7; D may be TRBD1 or TRBD2 (6 bases each). The V end was cut by 6 bases, the J end by 3 bases, with 27 bases between. Germline V gene lookup returns CDR1 DFQATT and CDR2 SNEGSKA (reference sequence). This CDR3 is 17 amino acids long. CDR3 nucleotides: TGCAGTGCCCCGGGGGCGACCGGGGCGCGGGCAAGCTACGAGCAGTACGTC. Translated: CSAPGATGARASYEQYV.

The chain links TRBV9 to TRBJ1-2; D is unresolved. CDR3 length: 14 amino acids. Germline loops: CDR1 SGDLS, CDR2 YYNGEE. Trimming removed 0 bases from V and 2 bases from J, with 8 bases in between. The DNA for the CDR3 is TGTGCCAGCAGCGTAGCCGACGAAAACTATGGCTACACCTTC. This codes for CASSVADENYGYTF.

Ten or more counts support this clonotype. This chain links TRBV27 with TRBJ2-7, with D possibly called TRBD1 or TRBD2 (6 bases each). The germline CDR1 and CDR2 sequences are MNHEY and SMNVEV (reference sequence). The CDR3 has 13 residues. Trimming removed 7 bases at V and 3 bases at J, with 13 bases between. In nucleotides, the CDR3 is TGTGCCAGCAAGGGGGGCGAATTCTACGAGCAGTACTTC. Protein product: CASKGGEFYEQYF.

This clonotype has more than one count but fewer than ten. Written as DNA, the CDR3 is TGTGCCAGCAGTGACCTGGGGGGTAATGAAAAACTGTTTTTT. Its translation: CASSDLGGNEKLFF. The chain has TRBV6-1 and TRBJ1-4; maybe TRBD1 (5 bases). This CDR3 contains 14 residues. Trimming shortened V by 3 bases and J by 4 bases, and 9 bases separated the two germline ends. Germline V lookup: CDR1 MNHNS, CDR2 SASEGT.

The table lists this clonotype with a few counts. The chain has TRBV20-1 and TRBJ2-1, with 12 bases fitting TRBD2. The CDR3 is made up of 16 amino acids. CDR1 DFQATT and CDR2 SNEGSKA come from the germline V gene (reference sequence). Germline trimming cut 3 bases from V and 0 bases from J; bases unmatched to any gene: 3. The CDR3 region is CSARTSGGTSYNEQFF. In nucleotides, the CDR3 is TGCAGTGCTAGGACTAGCGGGGGAACCTCCTACAATGAGCAGTTCTTC.

This chain joins TRBV24-1 and TRBJ2-3; 15 nucleotides match TRBD2. CDR1 is KGHDR and CDR2 is SFDVKD in the germline V gene. After removal of 3 bases from V and 3 bases from J, the junction contained 0 bases not matched to a gene. The CDR3 has 16 residues. CDR3 sequence reads: CATSDGLAGGTDTQYF. The CDR3 coding sequence is TGTGCCACCAGTGATGGACTAGCGGGAGGGACAGATACGCAGTATTTT.

This clonotype was seen repeatedly, ten times or more. The chain recombines TRBV4-2 with TRBJ1-5, with unresolved D. V was cut by 0 bases and J by 3 bases, with 9 bases left in between. The length of the CDR3 is 15 residues. CDR1 is LGHNA, CDR2 YNFKEQ, per germline. The CDR3 is CASSQDPGNNQPQHF. In DNA, the CDR3 is TGTGCCAGCAGCCAAGATCCAGGAAACAATCAGCCCCAGCATTTT.

The chain is built from TRBV15 and TRBJ1-1, with D possibly being TRBD1 (5 bases). V lost 0 bases and J lost 4, with 9 bases in between. Germline CDR1 LNHNV, CDR2 YYDKDF (reference sequence). The CDR3 has 14 amino acids. CDR3 nucleotide sequence: TGTGCCACCAGCAGAGATCTAAGGGGCACTGAAGCTTTCTTT. This gives the protein CATSRDLRGTEAFF.

The sample holds a few counts of this clonotype. The CDR3 bases are TGTGCCAGCAGTAGAAAAGTGGCCGTGGGGGCCACAGATACGCAGTATTTT. It encodes CASSRKVAVGATDTQYF. The chain links TRBV2 to TRBJ2-3, with a tentative D call TRBD1 (6 bases). The CDR3 totals 17 residues. Between the trimmed V and J ends, which lost 5 bases and 2 bases, there was a span of 20 bases. Germline-derived CDR1 and CDR2 are SNHLY and FYNNEI.

The gene calls are TRBV20-1 and TRBJ1-1; weak D call: TRBD1 (5 bases). CDR3 length: 13 amino acids. Per the germline V gene, CDR1 is DFQATT and CDR2 is SNEGSKA (reference sequence). Deletions cut 1 base from V and 11 bases from J, with 17 bases between. CDR3 DNA: TGCAGTGCTAGAGTTCCAGGGAGGGAGTGGGCTTTCTTT. This translates into CSARVPGREWAFF.

The rearrangement joins TRBV18 to TRBJ2-1, with unresolved D. The length of the CDR3 is 13 residues. With 2 bases removed from V and 6 bases from J, the gap between germline ends came to 8 bases. Germline V gives CDR1 KGHSH, CDR2 LQKENI. The CDR3: CASSPSALNEQFF. The DNA of the CDR3 is TGTGCCAGCTCACCAAGTGCGCTCAATGAGCAGTTCTTC.

The chain couples TRBV7-8 to TRBJ2-1, with D hard to call. The CDR3 has 15 residues. The V and J ends lost 6 bases and 2 bases respectively, with 14 bases between them. Per the germline V gene, CDR1 is SGHVS and CDR2 is FQNEAQ. The CDR3 sequence: CASRGLRFTYNEQFF. The CDR3 DNA sequence: TGTGCCAGCAGGGGATTGAGGTTCACCTACAATGAGCAGTTCTTC. Full variable domain (outside the CDR3, taken from reference TRBV7-8 and TRBJ2-1): GAGVSQSPRYKVAKRGQDVALRCDPISGHVSLFWYQQALGQGPEFLTYFQNEAQLDKSGLPSDRFFAERPEGSVSTLKIQRTQQEDSAVYLCASRGLRFTYNEQFFGPGTRLTVL.

This clonotype was seen once. This sequence joins TRBV9 and TRBJ2-5; 7 nucleotides line up with TRBD2. Germline CDR1 reads SGDLS; CDR2 reads YYNGEE. Trimming at V came to 2 bases and at J to 2 bases, leaving 9 bases not matched to a gene. This CDR3 is built from 16 residues. The CDR3 sequence: CASSVGTGLRQETQYF. The DNA for the CDR3 is TGTGCCAGCAGCGTGGGAACGGGACTACGACAAGAGACCCAGTACTTC.

This clonotype has a count of ten or more. The V gene is TRBV10-3, the J gene TRBJ1-2, with D possibly TRBD1 on 5 matching bases. CDR1 ENHRY and CDR2 SYGVKD come from the germline V gene. The ends were cut back, 0 bases at V and 2 bases at J, with 10 bases in the middle. This CDR3 spans 15 amino acids. The CDR3 DNA reads TGTGCCATCAGTGAGTCGGGACCGATGAACTATGGCTACACCTTC. Protein sequence: CAISESGPMNYGYTF.